One and the same sample provided the 15 T cell receptor beta chains below, sequenced in a study of T cells in Graves' hyperthyroidism and ophthalmopathy. TCR beta CDR3 region amplification was performed from RNA transcripts. A set of HTBI primers served as the primers for a first-round RT-PCR of the TCR CDR3. TCRdb re-called the multiplex PCR reads through MiXCR, storing one row per CDR3 protein. The sample lists approximately 210,000 distinct CDR3 sequences, roughly 17% occurring once. The sequenced material came from blood. The receptors stem from a man aged 45-60 years with Graves' hyperthyroidism.

The chain couples TRBV12-3 or TRBV12-4 to TRBJ2-1; 10 nucleotides align to TRBD2. With V trimmed by 2 bases and J by 6 bases, 4 bases remained unmatched. There are 15 residues in the CDR3. This chain's CDR3 is CASSLLAGVGNEQFF. CDR3 bases: TGTGCCAGCAGTTTACTAGCGGGAGTGGGCAATGAGCAGTTCTTC.

This clonotype occurred a few times. The chain joins TRBV5-4 to TRBJ1-1; D not resolved. Trimming stripped 4 bases from V and 9 bases from J, with 13 bases between. Germline V gene data show CDR1 as SGHNT and CDR2 as YYREEE (reference sequence). The CDR3 covers 12 residues. Here the CDR3 DNA reads TGTGCCAGCAGCCACATAGGAGGGAAAGCTTTCTTT. Protein: CASSHIGGKAFF.

This clonotype was found many times. This chain connects TRBV24-1 to TRBJ1-1; 9 bases match TRBD1. V was clipped by 7 bases and J by 7 bases; unmatched bases: 9. In germline, CDR1 is KGHDR, CDR2 SFDVKD. The CDR3 is 14 residues long. In DNA form, the CDR3 reads TGTGCCACCAGCGGACAGGGGAACACTCATGAAGCTTTCTTT. Amino acids: CATSGQGNTHEAFF.

This clonotype occurred many times. The chain employs TRBV6-2 or TRBV6-3 and TRBJ2-7; the match to TRBD2 covers 12 bases. V trimming: 2 bases; J trimming: 1 base; junction bases outside the gene matches: 3. Per germline, CDR1 MNHEY and CDR2 SVGEGT. CDR3 size: 16 residues. CDR3 protein: CASSYPGLAGSYEQYF. CDR3 bases: TGTGCCAGCAGTTACCCAGGACTAGCGGGGTCCTACGAGCAGTACTTC.

This rearrangement joins TRBV4-1 to TRBJ2-1; D remains unclear. V lost 3 bases, J lost 10 bases, and 10 bases lay in between. Germline CDR1 and CDR2: MGHRA and YSYEKL. The CDR3 loop spans 12 amino acids. The CDR3 spells CASSHLGREQFF. The CDR3 DNA reads as TGCGCCAGCAGCCACCTCGGACGGGAGCAGTTCTTC.

This clonotype was counted ten times or more. The J gene is TRBJ2-3, the V gene TRBV6-1; no reliable D call. This CDR3 comprises 12 residues. Trimming removed 10 bases from V and 4 bases from J, with 12 bases in between. The V gene's germline CDR1 is MNHNS and CDR2 SASEGT. The CDR3 DNA reads TGTGCCACGTCTGGTTCGGCAGATACGCAGTATTTT. Translating gives CATSGSADTQYF.

The table lists this clonotype with a few counts. The chain joins TRBV20-1 to TRBJ2-7; 7 bases agree with TRBD1. This CDR3 contains 14 residues. CDR1 DFQATT and CDR2 SNEGSKA come from the germline V gene (reference sequence). V shed 2 bases and J 6 bases; nucleotides not matched to a gene: 10. The CDR3 reads CSARTERGRSEQYF. CDR3 coding DNA: TGCAGTGCTAGAACTGAGAGGGGGCGAAGCGAGCAGTACTTC.

This clonotype was recorded many times. This chain joins TRBV2 and TRBJ2-7; 8 nucleotides agree with TRBD1. Per germline, CDR1 SNHLY and CDR2 FYNNEI. V gave up 1 base and J gave up 5 bases; unmatched junction bases: 7. This CDR3 is built from 15 residues. CDR3 protein: CASSEDWTGSNEQYF. The CDR3 DNA follows: TGTGCCAGCAGTGAAGACTGGACAGGGTCAAACGAGCAGTACTTC.

This clonotype was counted a few times. The chain employs TRBV3-1 and TRBJ2-7, with D perhaps matching TRBD2 (7 bases). Trimming took 4 bases from V and 4 from J, leaving 14 bases between them. The CDR3 consists of 14 residues. The germline CDR1 and CDR2 sequences are LGHDT and YNNKEL (reference sequence). CDR3 in DNA: TGTGCCAGCAGCCCACGGGGGGCTAGGTACGAGCAGTACTTC. It is translated as CASSPRGARYEQYF.

This clonotype was observed a handful of times. This rearrangement joins TRBV11-3 to TRBJ2-7, with TRBD1 identical over 7 bases. Germline CDR1 reads SGHNT; CDR2 reads YENEEA. The CDR3 loop spans 14 amino acids. V shed 5 bases and J 6 bases; nucleotides not matched to a gene: 10. For the CDR3, the DNA is TGTGCCAGCAGCCGGAGACAGGGCCCGGGCGAGCAGTACTTC. Its translation is CASSRRQGPGEQYF.

V is TRBV9 and J is TRBJ1-1; D remains unclear. The germline V gene encodes CDR1 SGDLS and CDR2 YYNGEE. CDR3 length equals 16 residues. Trimming took 4 bases from V and 0 from J, leaving 16 bases between them. The CDR3, as DNA: TGTGCCAGCAGCCCTTTATCGGCGCCCATGAACACTGAAGCTTTCTTT. As protein: CASSPLSAPMNTEAFF.

The chain couples TRBV4-1 to TRBJ2-7; 15 bases agree with TRBD2. The CDR3 has 15 residues. The trim removed 3 bases at V and 6 bases at J, leaving 3 bases unmatched. Germline CDR1 is MGHRA and CDR2 is YSYEKL. The CDR3 region is CASSQKGLAGGEQYF. CDR3 nucleotides: TGCGCCAGCAGCCAGAAGGGACTAGCGGGAGGCGAGCAGTACTTC.

The V gene is TRBV28, the J gene TRBJ1-1, with D tentatively TRBD1 (6 bases). This CDR3 region has 13 residues. Per the germline V gene, CDR1 is MDHEN and CDR2 is SYDVKM. Trimming cost V 6 bases and J 4 bases, with 12 bases left between them. The CDR3 DNA reads TGTGCCAGCAGCGAGGGGGGTCGCACTGAAGCTTTCTTT. Its protein is CASSEGGRTEAFF. The full variable domain, rest sourced from reference TRBV28 and TRBJ1-1, is DVKVTQSSRYLVKRTGEKVFLECVQDMDHENMFWYRQDPGLGLRLIYFSYDVKMKEKGDIPEGYSVSREKKERFSLILESASTNQTSMYLCASSEGGRTEAFFGQGTRLTVV.

Many counts were recorded for this clonotype. V usage is TRBV30 and J usage is TRBJ2-7; D unclear. Germline CDR1 GTSNPN, CDR2 SVGIG (reference sequence). Between the trimmed V and J ends, which lost 5 bases and 5 bases, there was a span of 10 bases. The CDR3 has 11 residues. The CDR3 region has the DNA TGTGCCTGGTCTTCCCCCCACGAGCAGTACTTC. This codes for CAWSSPHEQYF.

Ten or more counts support this clonotype. The chain is built from TRBV20-1 and TRBJ2-7; 11 bases line up with TRBD1. After removal of 3 bases from V and 0 bases from J, the junction contained 4 bases not matched to a gene. CDR1 and CDR2 (germline): DFQATT, SNEGSKA (reference sequence). This CDR3 is built from 15 residues. This CDR3 reads CSASGDRGTSYEQYF. In DNA form, the CDR3 reads TGCAGTGCTAGTGGGGACAGGGGGACCTCCTACGAGCAGTACTTC.